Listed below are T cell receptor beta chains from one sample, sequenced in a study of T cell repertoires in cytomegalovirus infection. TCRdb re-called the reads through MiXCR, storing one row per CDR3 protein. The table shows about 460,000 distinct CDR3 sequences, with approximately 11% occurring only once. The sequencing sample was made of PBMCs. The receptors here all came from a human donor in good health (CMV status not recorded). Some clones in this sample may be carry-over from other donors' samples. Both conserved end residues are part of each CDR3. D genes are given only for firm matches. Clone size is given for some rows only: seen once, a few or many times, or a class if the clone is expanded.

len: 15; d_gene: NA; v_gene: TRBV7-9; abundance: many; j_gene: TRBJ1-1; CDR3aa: CASTSGWNPNTEAFF; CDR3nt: TGTGCCAGCACCTCAGGTTGGAACCCGAACACTGAAGCTTTCTTT
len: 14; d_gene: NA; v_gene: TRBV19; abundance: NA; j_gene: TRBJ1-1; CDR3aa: CASKVSRMNTEAFF; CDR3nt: TGTGCCAGTAAGGTCAGCAGGATGAACACTGAAGCTTTCTTT
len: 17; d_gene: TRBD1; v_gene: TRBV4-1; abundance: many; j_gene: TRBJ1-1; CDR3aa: CASSQEGQGAVNTEAFF; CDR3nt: TGCGCCAGCAGCCAAGAGGGACAGGGGGCGGTGAACACTGAAGCTTTCTTT
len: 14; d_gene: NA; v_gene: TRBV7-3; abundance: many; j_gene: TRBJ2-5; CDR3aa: CASSSGLHQETQYF; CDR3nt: TGTGCCAGCAGCTCCGGACTGCACCAAGAGACCCAGTACTTC
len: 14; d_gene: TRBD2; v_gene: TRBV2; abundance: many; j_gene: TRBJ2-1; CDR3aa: CASGGLAGVHEQFF; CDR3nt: TGTGCCAGCGGGGGACTAGCGGGAGTCCATGAGCAGTTCTTC
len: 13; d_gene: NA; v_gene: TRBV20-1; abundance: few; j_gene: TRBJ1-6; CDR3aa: CSASGTEHSPLHF; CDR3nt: TGCAGTGCTAGTGGGACGGAGCATTCACCCCTCCACTTT
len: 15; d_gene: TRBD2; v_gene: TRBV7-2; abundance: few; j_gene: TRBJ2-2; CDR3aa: CASTPRGSGRRELFF; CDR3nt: TGTGCCAGCACCCCCCGGGGTAGCGGGCGCCGGGAGCTGTTTTTT
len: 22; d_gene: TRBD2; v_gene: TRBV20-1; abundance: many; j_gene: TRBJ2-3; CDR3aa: CSPPDMRSLAEILRRLTDTQYF; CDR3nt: TGCTCCCCGCCCGATATGCGGTCACTAGCGGAAATACTACGCCGACTCACAGATACGCAGTATTTT
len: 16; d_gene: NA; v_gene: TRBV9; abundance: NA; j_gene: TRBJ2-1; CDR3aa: CASSALGVSSYNERFF; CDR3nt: TGTGCCAGCAGCGCCCTAGGGGTAAGCTCCTACAATGAGCGGTTCTTC
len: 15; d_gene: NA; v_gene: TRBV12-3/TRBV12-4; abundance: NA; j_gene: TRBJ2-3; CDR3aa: CASSFTGTGTDTQYF; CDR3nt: TGTGCCAGCAGTTTTACGGGGACGGGGACAGATACGCAGTATTTT
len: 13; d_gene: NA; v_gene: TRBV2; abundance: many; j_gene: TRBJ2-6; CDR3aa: CASKITGANVLTF; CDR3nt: TGTGCCAGCAAAATCACTGGGGCCAACGTCCTGACTTTC
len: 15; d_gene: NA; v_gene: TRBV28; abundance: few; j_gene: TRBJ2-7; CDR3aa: CASSSPPTRNYEQYF; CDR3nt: TGTGCCAGCAGTTCTCCCCCCACACGGAACTACGAGCAGTACTTC
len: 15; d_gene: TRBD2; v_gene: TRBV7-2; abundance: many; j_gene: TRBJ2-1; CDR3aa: CASSPSGGPYNEQFF; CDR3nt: TGTGCCAGCAGCCCGAGCGGGGGGCCGTACAATGAGCAGTTCTTC
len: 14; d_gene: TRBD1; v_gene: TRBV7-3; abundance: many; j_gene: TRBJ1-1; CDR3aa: CASSSGQVNTEAFF; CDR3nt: TGTGCCAGCAGCTCAGGACAGGTGAACACTGAAGCTTTCTTT
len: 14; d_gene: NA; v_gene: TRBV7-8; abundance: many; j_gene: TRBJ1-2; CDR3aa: CASSLVKAPYGYTF; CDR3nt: TGTGCCAGCAGCTTAGTCAAGGCGCCCTATGGCTACACCTTC
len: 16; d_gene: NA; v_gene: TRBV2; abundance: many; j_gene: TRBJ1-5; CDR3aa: CASSNPTGRTNQPQHF; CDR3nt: TGTGCCAGCAGTAACCCGACGGGTCGGACAAATCAGCCCCAGCATTTT
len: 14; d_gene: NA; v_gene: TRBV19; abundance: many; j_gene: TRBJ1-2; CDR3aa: CASSTREAEGGYTF; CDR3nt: TGTGCCAGTAGTACTCGAGAGGCAGAAGGTGGCTACACCTTC
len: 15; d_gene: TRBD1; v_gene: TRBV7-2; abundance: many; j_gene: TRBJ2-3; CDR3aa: CASRDGTGGTDTQYF; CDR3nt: TGTGCCAGCAGGGACGGGACAGGGGGCACAGATACGCAGTATTTT
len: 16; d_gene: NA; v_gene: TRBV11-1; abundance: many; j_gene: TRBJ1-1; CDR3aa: CASSLKGGGLITEAFF; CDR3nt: TGTGCCAGCAGCTTGAAAGGTGGCGGGCTGATCACTGAAGCTTTCTTT
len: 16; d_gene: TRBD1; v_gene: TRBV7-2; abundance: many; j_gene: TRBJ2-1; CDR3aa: CASSPPQGTGQGEQFF; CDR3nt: TGTGCCAGCAGCCCTCCTCAAGGGACAGGGCAAGGTGAGCAGTTCTTC
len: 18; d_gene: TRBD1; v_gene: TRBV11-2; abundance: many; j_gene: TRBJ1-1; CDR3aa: CASSLVFRGRGRVTEAFF; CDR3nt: TGTGCCAGCAGCTTAGTTTTCAGGGGCAGGGGGCGAGTCACTGAAGCTTTCTTT
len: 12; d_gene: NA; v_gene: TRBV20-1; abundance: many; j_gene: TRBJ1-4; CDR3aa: CSASGGDEKLFF; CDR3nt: TGCAGTGCTAGTGGGGGGGATGAAAAACTGTTTTTT
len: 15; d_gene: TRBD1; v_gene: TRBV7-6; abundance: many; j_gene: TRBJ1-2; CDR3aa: CASSLSGTVGYGYTF; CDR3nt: TGTGCCAGCAGCCTCTCCGGGACAGTGGGATATGGCTACACCTTC
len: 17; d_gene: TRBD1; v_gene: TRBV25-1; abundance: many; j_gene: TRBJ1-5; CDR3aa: CASSGKQGASSHQPQHF; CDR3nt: TGTGCCAGCAGTGGGAAACAGGGGGCGTCTAGCCATCAGCCCCAGCATTTT
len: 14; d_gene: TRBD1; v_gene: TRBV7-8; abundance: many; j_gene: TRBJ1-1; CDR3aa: CASSLTGENTEAFF; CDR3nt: TGTGCCAGCAGCTTAACAGGGGAGAACACTGAAGCTTTCTTT
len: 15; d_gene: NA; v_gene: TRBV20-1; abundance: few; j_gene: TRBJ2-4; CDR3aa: CSARRGDGAKNIQYF; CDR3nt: TGCAGTGCTAGAAGGGGGGACGGGGCCAAAAACATTCAGTACTTC
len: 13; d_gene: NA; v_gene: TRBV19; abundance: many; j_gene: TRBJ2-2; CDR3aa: CASSIGATGELFF; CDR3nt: TGTGCCAGTAGTATCGGGGCCACCGGGGAGCTGTTTTTT
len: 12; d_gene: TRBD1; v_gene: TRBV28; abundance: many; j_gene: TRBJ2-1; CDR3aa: CASTSPDRGQFF; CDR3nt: TGTGCCAGCACTTCGCCGGACAGGGGACAGTTCTTC
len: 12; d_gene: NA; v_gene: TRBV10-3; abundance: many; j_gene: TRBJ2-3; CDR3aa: CAIAQRTDTQYF; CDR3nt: TGTGCCATCGCCCAGAGGACAGATACGCAGTATTTT
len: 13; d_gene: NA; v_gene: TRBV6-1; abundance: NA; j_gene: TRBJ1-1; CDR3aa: CASTPLGGTEAFF; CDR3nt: TGTGCCAGCACCCCCCTCGGGGGCACTGAAGCTTTCTTT
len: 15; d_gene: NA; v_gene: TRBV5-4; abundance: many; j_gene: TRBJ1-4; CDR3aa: CASSPGGTTNEKLFF; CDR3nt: TGTGCCAGCAGCCCTGGTGGTACAACTAATGAAAAACTGTTTTTT
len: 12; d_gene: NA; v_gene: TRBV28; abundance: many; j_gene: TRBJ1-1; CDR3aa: CASSHQTSEAFF; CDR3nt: TGTGCCAGCAGTCATCAGACCTCTGAAGCTTTCTTT
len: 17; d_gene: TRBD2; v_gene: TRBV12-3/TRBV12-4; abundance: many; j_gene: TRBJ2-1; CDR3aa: CASSLVTSGSTYNEQFF; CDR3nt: TGTGCCAGCAGTTTAGTTACTAGCGGATCGACCTACAATGAGCAGTTCTTC
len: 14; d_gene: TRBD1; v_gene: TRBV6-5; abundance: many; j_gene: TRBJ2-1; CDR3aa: CASSPDRGSNEQFF; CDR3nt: TGTGCCAGCAGCCCCGACAGGGGAAGCAATGAGCAGTTCTTC
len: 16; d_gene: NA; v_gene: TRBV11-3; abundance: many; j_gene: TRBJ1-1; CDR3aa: CASRSPRIFMNTEAFF; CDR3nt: TGTGCCAGCAGATCCCCCAGGATATTTATGAACACTGAAGCTTTCTTT